A selection of T cell receptor beta chains follows, all from one sample in a study of T cell responses to AZD1222 COVID-19 vaccine. TCRdb's table, derived via immunoSEQ multiplex PCR, lists solely in-frame clones and lacks some. The table includes some 190,000 clones, roughly 91% detected once. The material sequenced was peripheral blood, taken 28 days after the second AZD1222 dose. These receptors were collected from an adult who received the AZD1222 COVID-19 vaccine. The conserved cysteine and the conserved F or W are not part of the CDR3 here. The order of the fields is D gene, J gene, V gene, CDR3 protein. The D gene is left open where the match is weak.

d_call: TRBD2; j_call: TRBJ2-3; v_call: TRBV7-9; cdr3_aa: ASSLSGAITDTQY
d_call: NA; j_call: TRBJ1-3; v_call: TRBV4-1; cdr3_aa: ASSQQVSSISGNTIY
d_call: TRBD2; j_call: TRBJ2-5; v_call: TRBV6-6; cdr3_aa: GAGGKYQETQY
d_call: TRBD1; j_call: TRBJ2-7; v_call: TRBV14; cdr3_aa: ASSQPQGDYEQY
d_call: NA; j_call: TRBJ1-6; v_call: TRBV3-1/TRBV3-2; cdr3_aa: ASNEGNNSPLH
d_call: TRBD2; j_call: TRBJ2-1; v_call: TRBV5-1; cdr3_aa: ASRPSGLAGGEQF
d_call: NA; j_call: TRBJ1-4; v_call: TRBV21-1; cdr3_aa: ASSSPSPGEKLF
d_call: NA; j_call: TRBJ2-1; v_call: TRBV9; cdr3_aa: ASSVAGLNEQF
d_call: NA; j_call: TRBJ1-3; v_call: TRBV2; cdr3_aa: ASSSLAATIY
d_call: NA; j_call: TRBJ1-4; v_call: TRBV7-2; cdr3_aa: ASSFGGWDEKLF
d_call: NA; j_call: TRBJ1-1; v_call: TRBV4-3; cdr3_aa: ASSQDFAGIEAF
d_call: TRBD1; j_call: TRBJ1-5; v_call: TRBV6-4; cdr3_aa: ASSYGQGARNQPQH
d_call: NA; j_call: TRBJ2-1; v_call: TRBV6-5; cdr3_aa: ASSYSAGGPYNEQF
d_call: TRBD1; j_call: TRBJ1-2; v_call: TRBV7-9; cdr3_aa: ASSPDRVRGYT
d_call: TRBD2; j_call: TRBJ2-1; v_call: TRBV19; cdr3_aa: ASSMGVVLAGEGEQF
d_call: NA; j_call: TRBJ2-6; v_call: TRBV7-3; cdr3_aa: ASSPSSGANVLT
d_call: TRBD2; j_call: TRBJ2-3; v_call: TRBV6-2/TRBV6-3; cdr3_aa: ASSPSGASGRVDTQY
d_call: TRBD1; j_call: TRBJ1-1; v_call: TRBV9; cdr3_aa: ASSAGGTEAF
d_call: NA; j_call: TRBJ2-1; v_call: TRBV4-2; cdr3_aa: ASSQDTGAGSSYNEQF
d_call: TRBD2; j_call: TRBJ2-1; v_call: TRBV9; cdr3_aa: ASSVVSGASGHNEQF
d_call: NA; j_call: TRBJ1-1; v_call: TRBV3-1/TRBV3-2; cdr3_aa: ASSQERGGTEAF
d_call: NA; j_call: TRBJ1-3; v_call: TRBV6-5; cdr3_aa: ASSYSTLGNTIY
d_call: TRBD1; j_call: TRBJ1-1; v_call: TRBV29-1; cdr3_aa: SVGDRVRKNTEAF
d_call: NA; j_call: TRBJ1-4; v_call: TRBV2; cdr3_aa: ASRTGQTPNEKLF
d_call: NA; j_call: TRBJ1-6; v_call: TRBV6-5; cdr3_aa: ASSREGGPNSPLH
d_call: TRBD1; j_call: TRBJ1-6; v_call: TRBV30; cdr3_aa: AWSDSYVGTGSPLH
d_call: NA; j_call: TRBJ1-6; v_call: TRBV30; cdr3_aa: AWSSQPGRGGNSPLH
d_call: NA; j_call: TRBJ2-5; v_call: TRBV29-1; cdr3_aa: SVESGAKTQY
d_call: NA; j_call: TRBJ1-1; v_call: TRBV28; cdr3_aa: ASTLPQGMGMNTEAF
d_call: NA; j_call: TRBJ2-7; v_call: TRBV5-4; cdr3_aa: ASSLGPKSSYEQY
d_call: NA; j_call: TRBJ1-5; v_call: TRBV18; cdr3_aa: ASSPRDDQPQH
d_call: TRBD1; j_call: TRBJ2-7; v_call: TRBV27; cdr3_aa: ASSLFPTGSSYEQY
d_call: TRBD2; j_call: TRBJ2-7; v_call: TRBV6-6; cdr3_aa: ASSRLGLAGGFVSREQY
d_call: NA; j_call: TRBJ2-4; v_call: TRBV6-5; cdr3_aa: ASSTGGVAKNIQY
d_call: NA; j_call: TRBJ1-6; v_call: TRBV5-6; cdr3_aa: ASSANSPLH
d_call: NA; j_call: TRBJ1-5; v_call: TRBV2; cdr3_aa: ASSEGAGINQPQH
d_call: NA; j_call: TRBJ1-5; v_call: TRBV7-9; cdr3_aa: ASSHRAGAGNQPQH
d_call: NA; j_call: TRBJ1-2; v_call: TRBV7-3; cdr3_aa: ASSRGERVDGGYT
d_call: NA; j_call: TRBJ2-4; v_call: TRBV15; cdr3_aa: ATSRDHSGLAKNIQY
d_call: TRBD2; j_call: TRBJ2-5; v_call: TRBV27; cdr3_aa: ASRVAGGQETQY
d_call: NA; j_call: TRBJ2-1; v_call: TRBV19; cdr3_aa: ASSVRWQSEYNEQF
d_call: NA; j_call: TRBJ2-5; v_call: TRBV7-3; cdr3_aa: ASSWAVTETQY
d_call: NA; j_call: TRBJ1-1; v_call: TRBV6-6; cdr3_aa: ASTPGYEAF
d_call: NA; j_call: TRBJ2-4; v_call: TRBV5-6; cdr3_aa: ASSPGSELWY
d_call: NA; j_call: TRBJ1-6; v_call: TRBV21-1; cdr3_aa: ASSYQPRGQTTLRGTLH
d_call: NA; j_call: TRBJ1-2; v_call: TRBV5-1; cdr3_aa: ASKQMTEDFYGYT
d_call: NA; j_call: TRBJ2-2; v_call: TRBV7-2; cdr3_aa: ASSLAFGTGELF
d_call: NA; j_call: TRBJ2-1; v_call: TRBV11-1; cdr3_aa: ASRSESSYNEQF
d_call: NA; j_call: TRBJ2-7; v_call: TRBV3-1/TRBV3-2; cdr3_aa: ASSQDEGGEQY
d_call: TRBD1; j_call: TRBJ1-2; v_call: TRBV11-2; cdr3_aa: ASSRWTGTGTLANYGYT
d_call: NA; j_call: TRBJ2-2; v_call: TRBV6-5; cdr3_aa: ASRMAGATGELF
d_call: NA; j_call: TRBJ2-6; v_call: TRBV18; cdr3_aa: ASSPPSGSGANVLT
d_call: NA; j_call: TRBJ1-6; v_call: TRBV9; cdr3_aa: ASSTIGAGIAPLH
d_call: TRBD1; j_call: TRBJ1-2; v_call: TRBV29-1; cdr3_aa: SVWGQGYYGYT
d_call: TRBD1; j_call: TRBJ1-4; v_call: TRBV7-9; cdr3_aa: ASSRTGWEEKLF
d_call: TRBD1; j_call: TRBJ1-2; v_call: TRBV18; cdr3_aa: ASSPGQVDGYT
d_call: TRBD1; j_call: TRBJ1-5; v_call: TRBV3-1/TRBV3-2; cdr3_aa: ASSQGTGGFNQPQH
d_call: NA; j_call: TRBJ2-1; v_call: TRBV7-2; cdr3_aa: ASSLLNEQF
d_call: TRBD1; j_call: TRBJ1-5; v_call: TRBV30; cdr3_aa: AWRGQGYQPQH